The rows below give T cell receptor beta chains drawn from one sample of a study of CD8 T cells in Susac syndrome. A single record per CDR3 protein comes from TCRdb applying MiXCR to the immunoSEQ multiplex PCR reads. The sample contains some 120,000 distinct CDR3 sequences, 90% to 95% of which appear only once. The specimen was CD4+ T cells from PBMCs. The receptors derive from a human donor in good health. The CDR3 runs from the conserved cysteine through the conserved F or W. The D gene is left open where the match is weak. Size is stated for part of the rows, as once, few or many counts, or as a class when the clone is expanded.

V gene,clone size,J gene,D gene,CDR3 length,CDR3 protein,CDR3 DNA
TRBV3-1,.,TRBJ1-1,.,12,CASTDLGGEAFF,TGTGCCAGCACCGACTTGGGCGGTGAAGCTTTCTTT
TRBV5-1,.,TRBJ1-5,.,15,CASSLAGKGDQPQHF,TGCGCCAGCAGCTTGGCAGGGAAAGGCGATCAGCCCCAGCATTTT
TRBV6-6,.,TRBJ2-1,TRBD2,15,CASSYSGTRGNEQFF,TGTGCCAGCAGTTACTCTGGGACTAGGGGCAATGAGCAGTTCTTC
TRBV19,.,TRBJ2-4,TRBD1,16,CASWDTGQGAQNIQYF,TGTGCCAGTTGGGACACGGGACAGGGGGCTCAAAACATTCAGTACTTC
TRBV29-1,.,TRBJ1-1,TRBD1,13,CSVRGQGNTEAFF,TGCAGCGTTAGAGGACAGGGGAACACTGAAGCTTTCTTT
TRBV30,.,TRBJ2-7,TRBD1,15,CAWNGHGTDAREQYF,TGTGCCTGGAACGGACACGGGACAGACGCGCGCGAGCAGTACTTC
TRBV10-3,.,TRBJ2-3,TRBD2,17,CAISVGTSGSGTDTQYF,TGTGCCATCAGTGTCGGGACTAGCGGGAGCGGCACAGATACGCAGTATTTT
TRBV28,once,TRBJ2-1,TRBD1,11,CASDDRGSVFF,TGTGCCAGCGACGACAGGGGAAGTGTGTTCTTC
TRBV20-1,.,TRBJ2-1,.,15,CSASPAGGMRDEQFF,TGCAGTGCTAGCCCGGCGGGCGGGATGCGCGATGAGCAGTTCTTC
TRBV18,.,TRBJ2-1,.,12,CASSPRVDEQFF,TGTGCCAGCTCACCCAGAGTGGATGAGCAGTTCTTC
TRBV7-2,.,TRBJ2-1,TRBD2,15,CASSQVAGVFNEQFF,TGTGCCAGCAGCCAAGTAGCGGGAGTTTTTAATGAGCAGTTCTTC
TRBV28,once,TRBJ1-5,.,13,CASSFRTNQPQHF,TGTGCCAGCAGTTTTCGGACCAATCAGCCCCAGCATTTT
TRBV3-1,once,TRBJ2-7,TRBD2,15,CASSPGLAGYYEQYF,TGTGCCAGCAGCCCGGGACTAGCGGGATACTACGAGCAGTACTTC
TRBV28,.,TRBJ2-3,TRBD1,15,CASRGGTGGPDTQYF,TGTGCCAGCAGGGGTGGGACAGGGGGCCCAGATACGCAGTATTTT
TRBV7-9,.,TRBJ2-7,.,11,CASSLWGEQYF,TGTGCCAGCAGCTTATGGGGCGAGCAGTACTTC
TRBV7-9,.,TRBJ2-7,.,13,CASSLDISYEQYF,TGTGCCAGCAGCCTTGACATTTCCTACGAGCAGTACTTC
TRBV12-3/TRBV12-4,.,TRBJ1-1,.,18,CASSLDLRGTITRPEAFF,TGTGCCAGCAGTTTAGATTTAAGAGGGACCATAACGCGCCCTGAAGCTTTCTTT
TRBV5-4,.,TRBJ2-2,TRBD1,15,CASSPEGQFTGELFF,TGTGCCAGCAGCCCCGAGGGACAGTTTACCGGGGAGCTGTTTTTT
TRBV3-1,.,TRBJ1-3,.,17,CASSQLSGRTTGNTIYF,TGTGCCAGCAGCCAATTGTCGGGACGTACTACTGGAAACACCATATATTTT
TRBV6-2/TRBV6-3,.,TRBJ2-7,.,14,CASNRDTAGYEQYF,TGTGCCAGCAATCGGGACACGGCGGGATACGAGCAGTACTTC
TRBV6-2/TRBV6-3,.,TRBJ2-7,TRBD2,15,CASRDLAGDVYEQYF,TGTGCCAGCAGGGACTTAGCGGGAGATGTCTACGAGCAGTACTTC
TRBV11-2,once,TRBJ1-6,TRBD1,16,CASSLRTGQLLSPLHF,TGTGCCAGCAGCCTGCGGACAGGGCAGCTGTTATCACCCCTCCACTTT
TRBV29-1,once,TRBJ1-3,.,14,CSVDRSLSGNTIYF,TGCAGCGTTGATAGGTCTCTCTCTGGAAACACCATATATTTT
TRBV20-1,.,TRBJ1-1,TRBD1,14,CSARDYRGGTEAFF,TGCAGTGCTAGAGATTACAGGGGTGGCACTGAAGCTTTCTTT
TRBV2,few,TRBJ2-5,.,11,CASSVRETQYF,TGTGCCAGCAGTGTACGGGAGACCCAGTACTTC
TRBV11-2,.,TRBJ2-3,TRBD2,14,CASSPRTRGDTQYF,TGTGCCAGCAGCCCCCGGACTAGAGGGGATACGCAGTATTTT
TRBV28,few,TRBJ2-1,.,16,CASSSASGISYNEQFF,TGTGCCAGCAGTTCGGCCAGCGGTATCTCCTACAATGAGCAGTTCTTC
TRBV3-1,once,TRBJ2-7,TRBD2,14,CASSRSGRAGEQYF,TGTGCCAGCAGCCGGAGCGGGAGGGCCGGTGAGCAGTACTTC
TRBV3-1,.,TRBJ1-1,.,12,CASSQLGTEAFF,TGTGCCAGCAGCCAATTGGGGACTGAAGCTTTCTTT
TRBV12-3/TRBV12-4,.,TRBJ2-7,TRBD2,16,CASTPGTSGRVGEQYF,TGTGCCAGCACCCCCGGGACTAGCGGGAGGGTTGGCGAGCAGTACTTC
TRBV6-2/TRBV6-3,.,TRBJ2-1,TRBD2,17,CASTLTGTSGGYNEQFF,TGTGCCAGCACCCTGACCGGGACTAGCGGGGGCTACAATGAGCAGTTCTTC
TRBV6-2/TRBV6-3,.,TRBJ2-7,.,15,CASSYSNRDLYEQYF,TGTGCCAGCAGTTACTCGAATCGGGACCTCTACGAGCAGTACTTC
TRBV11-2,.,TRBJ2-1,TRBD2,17,CASSLVTSGRAYNEQFF,TGTGCCAGCAGCTTAGTTACTAGCGGGAGGGCCTACAATGAGCAGTTCTTC
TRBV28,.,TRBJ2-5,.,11,CASSLPETQYF,TGTGCCAGCAGTTTACCAGAGACCCAGTACTTC
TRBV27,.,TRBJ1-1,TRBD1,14,CASTPGGMNTEAFF,TGTGCCAGCACCCCAGGGGGCATGAACACTGAAGCTTTCTTT
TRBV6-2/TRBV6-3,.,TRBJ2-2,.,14,CASSTGVGTGELFF,TGTGCCAGCAGTACGGGAGTCGGCACCGGGGAGCTGTTTTTT
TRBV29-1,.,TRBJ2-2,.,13,CSVDLFDTGELFF,TGCAGCGTTGACTTGTTCGACACCGGGGAGCTGTTTTTT
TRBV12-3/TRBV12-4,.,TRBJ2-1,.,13,CASSPPGSNEQFF,TGTGCCAGCAGTCCCCCCGGGAGCAATGAGCAGTTCTTC
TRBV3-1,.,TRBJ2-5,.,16,CASSQENGRPQETQYF,TGTGCCAGCAGCCAAGAAAACGGGAGACCACAAGAGACCCAGTACTTC
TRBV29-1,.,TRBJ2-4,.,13,CSVGGRAKNIQYF,TGCAGCGTTGGGGGGAGGGCCAAAAACATTCAGTACTTC
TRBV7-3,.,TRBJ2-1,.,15,CASSLWGSSYNEQFF,TGTGCCAGCAGCCTTTGGGGTAGCTCCTACAATGAGCAGTTCTTC
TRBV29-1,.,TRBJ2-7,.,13,CSVGFRAIHEQYF,TGCAGCGTTGGATTTCGGGCAATCCACGAGCAGTACTTC
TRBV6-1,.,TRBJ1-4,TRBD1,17,CASSAGRGGPSDEKLFF,TGTGCCAGCAGTGCTGGACGAGGGGGCCCCAGTGACGAAAAACTGTTTTTT
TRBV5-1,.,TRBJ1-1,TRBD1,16,CASSFSGTGLNTEAFF,TGCGCCAGCAGCTTCTCCGGGACAGGATTGAACACTGAAGCTTTCTTT
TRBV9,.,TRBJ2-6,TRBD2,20,CASSVELAGVAGSGANVLTF,TGTGCCAGCAGCGTAGAATTAGCGGGAGTCGCCGGATCCGGGGCCAACGTCCTGACTTTC
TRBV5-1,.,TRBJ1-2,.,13,CASRPEADYGYTF,TGCGCCTCCCGGCCAGAGGCTGACTATGGCTACACCTTC
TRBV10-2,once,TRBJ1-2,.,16,CASSGQASWGPKGYTF,TGCGCCAGCAGTGGACAAGCTTCATGGGGGCCTAAAGGCTACACCTTC
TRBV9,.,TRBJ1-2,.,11,CASSGGSGYTF,TGTGCCAGCAGCGGGGGGAGCGGCTACACCTTC
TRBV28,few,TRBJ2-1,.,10,CASSFTEQFF,TGTGCCAGCAGTTTTACTGAGCAGTTCTTC
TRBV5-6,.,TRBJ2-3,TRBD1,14,CASSFWGQGDTQYF,TGTGCCAGCAGCTTTTGGGGACAGGGCGATACGCAGTATTTT
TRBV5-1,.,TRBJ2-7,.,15,CASSPSGGFTYEQYF,TGCGCCAGCAGCCCGAGTGGAGGGTTCACCTACGAGCAGTACTTC
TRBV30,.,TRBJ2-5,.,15,CAWSVGPGLQETQYF,TGTGCCTGGAGTGTAGGCCCCGGACTACAAGAGACCCAGTACTTC
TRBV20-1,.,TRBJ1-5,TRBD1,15,CSARTGGEFGQPQHF,TGCAGTGCCAGAACAGGGGGCGAGTTCGGTCAGCCCCAGCATTTT
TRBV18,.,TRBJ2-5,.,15,CASSLRPDREETQYF,TGTGCCAGCTCACTTCGACCGGACAGAGAAGAGACCCAGTACTTC
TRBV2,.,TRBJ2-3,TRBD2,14,CASSWRLAGDTQYF,TGTGCCAGCAGCTGGAGACTAGCGGGGGATACGCAGTATTTT
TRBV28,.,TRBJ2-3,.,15,CASSLTTGSTDTQYF,TGTGCCAGCAGTTTGACCACCGGTAGCACAGATACGCAGTATTTT
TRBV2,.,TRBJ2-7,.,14,CASSEARTLYEQYF,TGTGCCAGCAGTGAAGCGCGGACTCTTTACGAGCAGTACTTC
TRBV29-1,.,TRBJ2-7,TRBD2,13,CSVEGRDFYEQYF,TGCAGCGTTGAGGGGAGGGATTTCTACGAGCAGTACTTC
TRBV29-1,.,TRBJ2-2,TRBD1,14,CSVVAGGNTGELFF,TGCAGCGTTGTTGCAGGGGGAAACACCGGGGAGCTGTTTTTT
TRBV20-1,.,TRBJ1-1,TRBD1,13,CSALKTGYTEAFF,TGCAGTGCCCTTAAGACAGGGTACACTGAAGCTTTCTTT